These T cell receptor beta chains were read from a single sample in a study of technical replicates of blood from a handful of donors. Libraries were prepared by immunoSEQ multiplex PCR; TCRdb keeps only in-frame clonotypes and omits some of them. The sample contains tens of thousands of clones, 75% to 95% of which appear only once. Material: PBMCs. All receptors derive from a human donor in good health. Some clones in this sample may be carry-over from other donors' samples. Each CDR3 is given with its conserved first and last residue. The D gene is left open where the match is weak. A row's size may be missing; if present it is once, few, many or a size class.

J gene	V gene	D gene	clone size	CDR3 DNA	CDR3 protein
TRBJ2-3	TRBV6-6	NA	NA	TGTGCCAGCGGTCTAGCGATTAGCACAGATACGCAGTATTTT	CASGLAISTDTQYF
TRBJ2-7	TRBV6-6	TRBD2	NA	TGTGCCAGCAGACCCCGGACTAGCGGGACCTACGAGCAGTACTTC	CASRPRTSGTYEQYF
TRBJ2-7	TRBV5-4	TRBD2	NA	TGTGCCAGCAGCCGGGGGGGGACTAGTACGTACGAGCAGTACTTC	CASSRGGTSTYEQYF
TRBJ2-7	TRBV5-6	NA	NA	TGTGCCAGCAGCCCTTGGGGCGGACGGGAGAACGAGCAGTACTTC	CASSPWGGRENEQYF
TRBJ2-7	TRBV7-9	NA	once	TGTGCCAGCAGCCCGAGGGGGGGGGAGGTGAACGAGCAGTACTTC	CASSPRGGEVNEQYF
TRBJ2-1	TRBV6-5	TRBD2	few	TGTGCCAGCACCCCTTTAGGGACTAGCTCAAATGAGCAGTTCTTC	CASTPLGTSSNEQFF
TRBJ2-6	TRBV27	TRBD1	NA	TGTGCCAGCAGTTTAACTCTGACAGGGATCATACCTGGGGCCAACGTCCTGACTTTC	CASSLTLTGIIPGANVLTF
TRBJ2-1	TRBV7-2	NA	NA	TGTGCCAGCAGCTTAGTCCAGCGAAGTGAGCAGTTCTTC	CASSLVQRSEQFF
TRBJ2-1	TRBV7-3	NA	NA	TGTGCCAGCTCATTTCTCGGGAGCCCCTACAATGAGCAGTTCTTC	CASSFLGSPYNEQFF
TRBJ1-1	TRBV29-1	NA	NA	TGCAGCGGGGGAGGGCCCAATGAAGCTTTCTTT	CSGGGPNEAFF
TRBJ1-2	TRBV7-2	TRBD1	NA	TGTGCCAGCAGCTTAGCCTCAGGGGGGCGCGGTGACTATGGCTACACCTTC	CASSLASGGRGDYGYTF
TRBJ2-1	TRBV6-6	TRBD2	NA	TGTGCCAGCAGTTACGGACTAGCGGGAGGGCTTGGTGAGCAGTTCTTC	CASSYGLAGGLGEQFF
TRBJ1-5	TRBV7-2	NA	NA	TGTGCCAGCAGCTTAGCGCCGGGGGTTCAAGGGCCCCAGCATTTT	CASSLAPGVQGPQHF
TRBJ2-5	TRBV4-3	NA	NA	TGCGCCAGCAGCCAAGATTCGAGAGAGACCCAGTACTTC	CASSQDSRETQYF
TRBJ2-7	TRBV5-1	NA	NA	TGCGCCAGCAGCTTGACAGGGCCTCGCTACGAGCAGTACTTC	CASSLTGPRYEQYF
TRBJ1-1	TRBV6-6	NA	NA	TGTGCCAGCAGTTACGAGGGACTCAAGACTGAAGCTTTCTTT	CASSYEGLKTEAFF
TRBJ2-1	TRBV7-3	NA	NA	TGTGCCAGCAGCTTCCACAGGGACTCCTACAATGAGCAGTTCTTC	CASSFHRDSYNEQFF
TRBJ2-7	TRBV7-3	TRBD2	NA	TGTGCCAGCAGCTTAAACCCCATTAGCGGGAGTTGGTACGAGCAGTACTTC	CASSLNPISGSWYEQYF
TRBJ2-3	TRBV4-2	TRBD2	NA	TGTGCCAGCAGCCAAGAAGGGAGCGGGGGAACAGATACGCAGTATTTT	CASSQEGSGGTDTQYF
TRBJ1-2	TRBV10-3	NA	NA	TGTGCCATCAGTGTTTCAGGGAATGGCTACACCTTC	CAISVSGNGYTF
TRBJ2-1	TRBV2	TRBD1	NA	TGTGCCAGCAGTAACCACCCACCGGGACAGGGGAAGCAGTTCTTC	CASSNHPPGQGKQFF
TRBJ1-1	TRBV18	TRBD1	NA	TGTGCCAGCTCATCCCGGGACAGGGGGCCTCTGGCTTCTTCTGAAGCTTTCTTT	CASSSRDRGPLASSEAFF
TRBJ2-2	TRBV7-6	NA	once	TGTGCCAGCAGCTTAGCGGGGGGGCTATCTTCCGGGGAGCTGTTTTTT	CASSLAGGLSSGELFF
TRBJ1-4	TRBV5-1	NA	NA	TGCGCCAGCAGCATGTCAACAGGGTTAAATGAAAAACTGTTTTTT	CASSMSTGLNEKLFF
TRBJ1-2	TRBV30	NA	NA	TGTGCCTGGGACGCGGCGAGCTATGGCTACACCTTC	CAWDAASYGYTF
TRBJ2-5	TRBV10-3	TRBD1	NA	TGTGCCATCAGTGATTTGGGACAGGTCTTCGAGACCCAGTACTTC	CAISDLGQVFETQYF
TRBJ1-2	TRBV5-5	NA	NA	TGTGCCAGCAGCTTGGTAGGGGATTATGGCTACACCTTC	CASSLVGDYGYTF
TRBJ2-3	TRBV7-3	TRBD2	NA	TGTGCCAGCAGCCCTACGGGAGGCGCAGATACGCAGTATTTT	CASSPTGGADTQYF
TRBJ2-1	TRBV10-3	TRBD2	NA	TGTGCAATCGGAACTAGCGGACCCGTCTACAATGAGCAGTTCTTC	CAIGTSGPVYNEQFF
TRBJ2-4	TRBV4-3	NA	NA	TGCGCCAGCAGCCAGAACCGAGGGAGCCAGAGAAACATTCAGTACTTC	CASSQNRGSQRNIQYF
TRBJ2-5	TRBV7-3	NA	NA	TGTGCCAGCAGCTTAGGCCGTAGAGGAGAGACCCAGTACTTC	CASSLGRRGETQYF
TRBJ2-7	TRBV6-6	NA	NA	TGTGCCAGCAGTTACGGCGGGGCCACCTACTACGAGCAGTACTTC	CASSYGGATYYEQYF
TRBJ1-2	TRBV5-6	NA	NA	TGTGCCAGCAGTAGGTTTAGGATGCAGGCAACAAAATCTAACTATGGCTACACCTTC	CASSRFRMQATKSNYGYTF